This entry lists 22 T cell receptor beta chains sequenced from one sample in a study of cytomegalovirus exposure and HLA in healthy donors. The PCR ran on 60 Vbeta and 13 Jbeta primers. Sequencing was performed with immunoSEQ multiplex PCR; in TCRdb, only in-frame clones are kept and a portion is missing. The repertoire has 90,000 to 120,000 clones, about 85% of them found once; the top ten carry more than 2%. Source material: PBMCs. The source is a man aged 25 to 40 in good health and CMV-seronegative.

The genes are TRBV18 and TRBJ2-1; 9 bases are a match to TRBD1. This CDR3 has 14 amino acids. The trim removed 6 bases at V and 7 bases at J, leaving 7 bases unmatched. The germline V gene encodes CDR1 KGHSH and CDR2 LQKENI. The CDR3 here is CASSNRDRENEQFF. The CDR3, as DNA: TGTGCCAGCTCTAACCGGGACAGGGAAAATGAGCAGTTCTTC.

V usage is TRBV30 and J usage is TRBJ2-3; TRBD1 aligns across 7 bases. The V gene's germline CDR1 is GTSNPN and CDR2 SVGIG (reference sequence). This CDR3 contains 13 residues. Trimming took 1 base from V and 3 from J; bases not matched to a gene: 1. The CDR3 DNA follows: TGTGCCTGGAGTGGACAGGGAACAGATACGCAGTATTTT. Translation: CAWSGQGTDTQYF.

The chain has TRBV9 and TRBJ1-2, with D perhaps TRBD1 (6 bases). Germline-derived CDR1 and CDR2 are SGDLS and YYNGEE. Trimming took off 0 bases at V and 8 bases at J, with 11 bases between the two ends. The CDR3 is 13 amino acids. The CDR3 is CASSVDRGGGYTF. The CDR3, as DNA: TGTGCCAGCAGCGTAGACAGAGGGGGAGGCTACACCTTC.

This chain uses TRBV7-2 with TRBJ2-7, with 8 bases aligning to TRBD1. The CDR3 runs 15 residues. Per the germline V gene, CDR1 is SGHTA and CDR2 is FQGNSA. With 4 bases clipped from V and 4 bases from J, the junction kept 9 bases outside the gene matches. CDR3 coding DNA: TGTGCCAGCAGCTCCTCAGGGGGCCAGGTTTACGAGCAGTACTTC. Translating gives CASSSSGGQVYEQYF.

The rearrangement uses TRBV7-3 and TRBJ2-3; D possibly corresponds to TRBD2 (6 bases). V lost 4 bases to trimming and J lost 6 bases, with 8 bases between them. This CDR3 comprises 12 residues. Germline CDR1 reads SGHTA; CDR2 reads FQGTGA. This CDR3 is CASSSRGDTQYF. CDR3 nucleotides: TGTGCCAGCAGCTCCCGGGGGGATACGCAGTATTTT.

The genes are TRBV27 and TRBJ2-7; the D gene is possibly TRBD2 (5 bases). Trimming pared 4 bases from V and 0 bases from J, leaving 10 bases between. The CDR3 has 14 amino acids. Looked up from germline, CDR1 is MNHEY and CDR2 is SMNVEV (reference sequence). CDR3 in amino acids: CASSWSGSSYEQYF. The CDR3 region has the DNA TGTGCCAGCAGTTGGAGCGGATCCTCCTACGAGCAGTACTTC.

This clone was counted once. The V gene is TRBV19, the J gene TRBJ2-1; no reliable D call. V lost 4 bases, J lost 10 bases, and 11 bases lay in between. This CDR3 is built from 12 residues. Germline V gene data show CDR1 as LNHDA and CDR2 as SQIVND (reference sequence). The CDR3 reads CASSTPDWEQFF. CDR3 nucleotide sequence: TGTGCCAGTAGTACCCCCGACTGGGAGCAGTTCTTC. The full variable domain, completed using reference TRBV19 and TRBJ2-1, is DGGITQSPKYLFRKEGQNVTLSCEQNLNHDAMYWYRQDPGQGLRLIYYSQIVNDFQKGDIAEGYSVSREKKESFPLTVTSAQKNPTAFYLCASSTPDWEQFFGPGTRLTVL.

CDR3: CASSMGRQETQYF. The CDR3 nucleotides are TGTGCCAGTAGTATGGGGCGCCAAGAGACCCAGTACTTC. J is TRBJ2-5 and V is TRBV19, with D maybe TRBD1 (5 bases). V was pared by 3 bases and J by 1 base, with 6 bases between. The CDR3 contains 13 residues. CDR1 and CDR2 from the germline V gene are LNHDA and SQIVND (reference sequence).

This chain joins TRBV2 and TRBJ2-7; the match to TRBD2 covers 10 bases. Germline V gene sequence: CDR1 SNHLY, CDR2 FYNNEI. This CDR3 spans 16 amino acids. V trimming: 6 bases; J trimming: 3 bases; junction bases outside the gene matches: 11. In DNA form, the CDR3 reads TGTGCCAGCAGGAAGGACTCTAGCGGGGGATACTACGAGCAGTACTTC. It encodes CASRKDSSGGYYEQYF.

This CDR3 reads CARAGGGNEQFF. Here the CDR3 DNA reads TGTGCCCGAGCTGGGGGGGGCAATGAGCAGTTCTTC. V gene TRBV7-9 combines with J gene TRBJ2-1; 7 bases line up with TRBD2. Germline loops: CDR1 SEHNR, CDR2 FQNEAQ (reference sequence). Trimming removed 11 bases from V and 6 bases from J; junction bases left unmatched: 7. CDR3 length equals 12 residues.

The chain carries TRBV5-1 and TRBJ1-3, with D perhaps TRBD1 (5 bases). CDR3 length: 13 amino acids. The ends were cut back, 4 bases at V and 8 bases at J, with 13 bases in the middle. The germline gives CDR1 SGHRS, CDR2 YFSETQ. The CDR3 DNA follows: TGCGCCAGCAGCCTTGCCACAGGAGACACCATATATTTT. It translates to CASSLATGDTIYF.

A few counts support this clone. The chain has TRBV30 and TRBJ2-1; D possibly corresponds to TRBD1 (7 bases). CDR3 size: 12 residues. Germline lookup yields CDR1 GTSNPN and CDR2 SVGIG (reference sequence). Trimming shortened V by 2 bases and J by 7 bases, and 9 bases separated the two germline ends. The CDR3 loop reads CAWSPGGNEQFF. In nucleotides, the CDR3 is TGTGCCTGGAGTCCAGGGGGGAATGAGCAGTTCTTC.

The chain recombines TRBV11-3 with TRBJ2-1; tentatively, D is TRBD1 (5 bases). The CDR3 length is 17 residues. V lost 5 bases to trimming and J lost 7 bases, with 24 bases between them. From germline, CDR1 is SGHNT and CDR2 YENEEA. As DNA, the CDR3 is TGTGCCAGCAGCACAACTTGGGGTGGGCAGGGTAGAAATGAGCAGTTCTTC. This codes for CASSTTWGGQGRNEQFF.

V gene TRBV7-6 combines with J gene TRBJ2-7, with D maybe TRBD1 (6 bases). The CDR3 sequence is 14 residues long. The V and J ends lost 4 bases and 2 bases respectively, with 12 bases between them. Looked up from germline, CDR1 is SGHVS and CDR2 is FNYEAQ. The CDR3 here is CASSSFGGPYEQYF. In nucleotides, the CDR3 is TGTGCCAGCAGCTCCTTTGGGGGCCCCTACGAGCAGTACTTC.

The chain joins TRBV9 to TRBJ2-7; D may be TRBD1 (5 bases). With 2 bases removed from V and 1 base from J, the gap between germline ends came to 10 bases. The CDR3 sequence is 14 residues long. Germline V gene lookup returns CDR1 SGDLS and CDR2 YYNGEE. The CDR3 sequence is CASSVADSSYEQYF. CDR3 sequence (DNA): TGTGCCAGCAGCGTGGCCGACAGTTCCTACGAGCAGTACTTC.

The V and J genes are TRBV5-6 and TRBJ2-7; 11 bases match TRBD2. The germline CDR1 and CDR2 sequences are SGHDT and YYEEEE. Trimming took 5 bases from V and 3 from J; bases not matched to a gene: 7. The CDR3 loop spans 15 amino acids. The CDR3 loop is CASRSTSGGYYEQYF. CDR3 DNA: TGTGCCAGCAGGTCCACTAGCGGGGGTTACTACGAGCAGTACTTC.

This rearrangement joins TRBV9 to TRBJ1-5; 9 bases line up with TRBD1. V shed 4 bases and J 7 bases; nucleotides not matched to a gene: 9. The V gene's germline CDR1 is SGDLS and CDR2 YYNGEE. The length of the CDR3 is 15 residues. CDR3 sequence: CASSPGQGIDQPQHF. CDR3 bases: TGTGCCAGCAGCCCTGGACAGGGGATTGACCAGCCCCAGCATTTT.

This clone was detected a few times. J is TRBJ2-6 and V is TRBV6-1; 7 bases are a match to TRBD1. In germline, CDR1 is MNHNS, CDR2 SASEGT. The CDR3 covers 18 residues. V shed 0 bases and J 4 bases; nucleotides not matched to a gene: 9. CDR3 sequence reads: CASSEAGRGLGGANVLTF. The DNA for the CDR3 is TGTGCCAGCAGTGAAGCGGGAAGGGGGCTAGGCGGGGCCAACGTCCTGACTTTC.

The rearrangement links TRBV10-1 to TRBJ2-7; TRBD1 matches 10 bases. Germline V gene sequence: CDR1 WNHNN, CDR2 SYGVQD (reference sequence). V gave up 9 bases and J gave up 2 bases; unmatched junction bases: 16. The CDR3 sequence is 17 residues long. CDR3 residues: CARTDRGLLPHPYEQYF. CDR3 coding DNA: TGCGCCAGGACAGACAGGGGGCTACTACCACATCCCTACGAGCAGTACTTC.

This sequence joins TRBV27 and TRBJ2-5; weak D call: TRBD2 (5 bases). The J call may be mistaken, given a closer DNA end match to TRBJ2-7. There are 13 residues in the CDR3. The germline V gene has CDR1 MNHEY and CDR2 SMNVEV (reference sequence). CDR3 sequence (DNA): TGTGCCAGCAGTTCCGGACTGGTCGGCGAGCAGTACTTC. Protein product: CASSSGLVGEQYF.

The rearrangement links TRBV11-1 to TRBJ2-7; D is uncertain. The germline V gene encodes CDR1 SGHAT and CDR2 FQDESV (reference sequence). V shed 0 bases and J shed 3 bases, with 3 bases lying between them. This CDR3 has 12 amino acids. Here the CDR3 reads CASSLAGYEQYF. The CDR3 region has the DNA TGTGCCAGCAGCTTAGCCGGCTACGAGCAGTACTTC.

This clone was picked up a small number of times. V usage is TRBV19 and J usage is TRBJ1-1; TRBD1 agrees at 10 bases. The CDR3 is 14 amino acids. J lost 4 bases, V lost 5 bases, and 4 bases had no gene match. Germline CDR1 reads LNHDA; CDR2 reads SQIVND (reference sequence). The CDR3 protein is CASSAGQGGTEAFF. CDR3 bases: TGTGCCAGTAGTGCCGGACAGGGGGGCACTGAAGCTTTCTTT.